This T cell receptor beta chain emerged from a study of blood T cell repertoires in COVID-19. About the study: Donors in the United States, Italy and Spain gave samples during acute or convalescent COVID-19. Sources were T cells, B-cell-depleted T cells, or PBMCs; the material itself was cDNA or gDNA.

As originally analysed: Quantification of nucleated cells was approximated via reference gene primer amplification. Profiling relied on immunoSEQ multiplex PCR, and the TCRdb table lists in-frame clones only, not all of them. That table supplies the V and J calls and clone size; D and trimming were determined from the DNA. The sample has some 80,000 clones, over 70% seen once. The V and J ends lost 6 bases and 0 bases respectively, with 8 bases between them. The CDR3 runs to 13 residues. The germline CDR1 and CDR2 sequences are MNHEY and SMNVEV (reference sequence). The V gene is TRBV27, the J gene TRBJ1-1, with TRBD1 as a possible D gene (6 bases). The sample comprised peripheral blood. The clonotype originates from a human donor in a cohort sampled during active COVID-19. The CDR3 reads CASRDSLNTEAFF. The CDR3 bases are TGTGCCAGCAGGGACAGTCTGAACACTGAAGCTTTCTTT.